The 25 T cell receptor beta chains below were found in one sample sequenced in a study of beta chain features in type 1 diabetes. Investigators reverse transcribed all isolated RNA, so they sequenced expressed TCRB transcripts. The table came from immunoSEQ multiplex PCR; TCRdb's copy has only in-frame clones and leaves some out. The table shows under 250,000 clones, with around 9.9% occurring only once. Source material: central memory CD4+ T cells from blood. The receptors shown here come from a man aged 18 to 30 in good health.

This clone was counted many times. The chain has TRBV28 and TRBJ2-1; 8 bases match TRBD2. CDR3 length: 14 residues. Germline lookup yields CDR1 MDHEN and CDR2 SYDVKM. V lost 7 bases and J lost 2; bases outside the gene matches: 4. CDR3 sequence reads: CASTSSGPYNEQFF. The CDR3 DNA follows: TGTGCCAGCACCTCTAGCGGGCCCTACAATGAGCAGTTCTTC.

The chain recombines TRBV5-4 with TRBJ2-1; TRBD1 matches 7 bases. This CDR3 is 15 amino acids long. After removal of 3 bases from V and 3 bases from J, the junction contained 6 bases not matched to a gene. Germline CDR1 SGHNT, CDR2 YYREEE (reference sequence). This chain's CDR3 is CASSSRDRSYNEQFF. The CDR3 DNA reads TGTGCCAGCAGCTCCCGGGACAGAAGCTACAATGAGCAGTTCTTC.

The chain employs TRBV10-3 and TRBJ2-1; 9 positions match TRBD1. The CDR3 extends over 15 amino acids. Germline trimming cut 5 bases from V and 6 bases from J; bases unmatched to any gene: 8. From germline, CDR1 is ENHRY and CDR2 SYGVKD. Here the CDR3 reads CAISPGQGRINEQFF. As DNA, the CDR3 is TGTGCCATCAGTCCGGGACAGGGTAGGATCAATGAGCAGTTCTTC.

This clone was recorded a few times. The chain has TRBV2 and TRBJ2-5; possibly TRBD2 for D (6 bases). The J call could be wrong; TRBJ2-7 is a better fit for the DNA end. The germline V gene encodes CDR1 SNHLY and CDR2 FYNNEI. The CDR3 spans 17 residues. The CDR3 loop reads CASSERRLAEGSYEQYF. The CDR3 DNA follows: TGTGCCAGCAGTGAACGTCGGTTAGCGGAAGGCTCCTACGAGCAGTACTTC.

The V call is TRBV2, the J call TRBJ2-1; 10 bases are a match to TRBD2. The V segment lost 1 base and the J segment 14 bases; nucleotides outside the gene matches: 8. CDR1 and CDR2 from the germline V gene are SNHLY and FYNNEI. The CDR3 is 14 amino acids. The CDR3 protein is CASSEGSGRALEFF. The CDR3 DNA sequence: TGTGCCAGCAGTGAAGGAAGCGGGAGGGCCTTAGAGTTCTTC.

This clone has only a few counts. This chain joins TRBV2 and TRBJ1-2; D ambiguous. The V and J ends lost 4 bases and 2 bases respectively, with 11 bases between them. This CDR3 contains 14 residues. CDR1 is SNHLY and CDR2 is FYNNEI in the germline V gene. The CDR3 reads CASSGERNNYGYTF. The CDR3 bases are TGTGCCAGCAGTGGAGAACGGAACAACTATGGCTACACCTTC.

The table lists this clone with a few counts. V gene TRBV7-2 combines with J gene TRBJ2-1, with 8 positions matching TRBD1. The length of the CDR3 is 15 residues. Germline V gives CDR1 SGHTA, CDR2 FQGNSA. J lost 4 bases, V lost 5 bases, and 7 bases had no gene match. CDR3 loop: CASSPGQAMYNEQFF. The CDR3 DNA is TGTGCCAGCAGCCCGGGACAGGCGATGTACAATGAGCAGTTCTTC. The complete variable domain, with remaining parts taken from reference TRBV7-2 and TRBJ2-1, reads GAGVSQSPSNKVTEKGKDVELRCDPISGHTALYWYRQSLGQGLEFLIYFQGNSAPDKSGLPSDRFSAERTGGSVSTLTIQRTQQEDSAVYLCASSPGQAMYNEQFFGPGTRLTVL.

The sample holds a few counts of this clone. CDR3 coding DNA: TGCAGCGTGACTGGCAGGGACGGGACTGAAGCTTTCTTT. It is translated as CSVTGRDGTEAFF. The chain links TRBV29-1 to TRBJ1-1; D might be TRBD1 (5 bases). The germline V and J ends were trimmed by 6 bases and 5 bases, with 16 bases remaining between them. The CDR3 extends over 13 amino acids. Germline assignment: CDR1 SQVTM and CDR2 ANQGSEA.

The V gene is TRBV4-1, the J gene TRBJ2-1; D is ambiguous. The CDR3 is made up of 14 amino acids. Trimming removed 4 bases at V and 0 bases at J, with 7 bases between. The germline V gene encodes CDR1 MGHRA and CDR2 YSYEKL. The CDR3 nucleotides read TGCGCCAGCAGCCCCGTCGGCTCCTACAATGAGCAGTTCTTC. It is translated as CASSPVGSYNEQFF.

This sequence joins TRBV5-1 and TRBJ2-7, with unresolved D. V was cut by 1 base and J by 0 bases, with 8 bases left in between. The germline CDR1 and CDR2 sequences are SGHRS and YFSETQ. CDR3 length equals 14 residues. CDR3: CASSLSVGSYEQYF. CDR3 sequence (DNA): TGCGCCAGCAGCTTGTCTGTGGGCTCCTACGAGCAGTACTTC.

The chain combines TRBV6-5 with TRBJ2-1, with D possibly matching TRBD2 (5 bases). V was pared by 6 bases and J by 7 bases, with 10 bases between. The CDR3 loop spans 12 amino acids. CDR1 and CDR2 (germline): MNHEY, SVGAGI. Here the CDR3 DNA reads TGTGCCAGCAGCCGGACTTTAAATGAGCAGTTCTTC. Its translation: CASSRTLNEQFF.

This clone showed up just once. This chain uses TRBV5-6 with TRBJ2-6; possibly TRBD2 for D (7 bases). Germline CDR1 is SGHDT and CDR2 is YYEEEE. The CDR3 extends over 17 amino acids. V was cut by 2 bases and J by 2 bases, with 14 bases left in between. In nucleotides, the CDR3 is TGTGCCAGCAGCTTCGCGGGGGCCGAAACTGGGGCCAACGTCCTGACTTTC. It yields the protein CASSFAGAETGANVLTF.

The gene calls are TRBV28 and TRBJ2-7, with D perhaps TRBD2 (5 bases). The CDR3 length is 13 residues. V gave up 7 bases and J gave up 2 bases, with 12 bases separating them. Per the germline V gene, CDR1 is MDHEN and CDR2 is SYDVKM. The CDR3 protein is CASIGGRAYEQYF. The CDR3 DNA sequence: TGTGCCAGCATCGGAGGACGGGCCTACGAGCAGTACTTC.

The J gene is TRBJ2-7, the V gene TRBV30, with no clear D. This CDR3 is built from 13 residues. V dropped 5 bases and J dropped 6 bases, with 17 bases sitting between them. Looked up from germline, CDR1 is GTSNPN and CDR2 is SVGIG (reference sequence). CDR3 bases: TGTGCCTGGGCTAACGACCGCCGTGGCGAGCAGTACTTC. Protein product: CAWANDRRGEQYF. The full variable domain, completed using reference TRBV30 and TRBJ2-7, is SQTIHQWPATLVQPVGSPLSLECTVEGTSNPNLYWYRQAAGRGLQLLFYSVGIGQISSEVPQNLSASRPQDRQFILSSKKLLLSDSGFYLCAWANDRRGEQYFGPGTRLTVT.

The rearrangement links TRBV29-1 to TRBJ1-1; D ambiguous. Trimming cost V 5 bases and J 0 bases, with 10 bases left between them. This CDR3 is 13 amino acids long. Germline V gives CDR1 SQVTM, CDR2 ANQGSEA. The CDR3 here is CSVSSRLNTEAFF. CDR3 nucleotide sequence: TGCAGCGTTTCTTCCAGACTGAACACTGAAGCTTTCTTT.

The rearrangement links TRBV4-1 to TRBJ2-7, with 8 bases matching TRBD2. In germline, CDR1 is MGHRA, CDR2 YSYEKL. CDR3 size: 15 residues. V dropped 0 bases and J dropped 7; count of bases not matched to a gene: 8. The CDR3 region is CASSQEGLVWGEQYF. In DNA, the CDR3 is TGCGCCAGCAGCCAAGAGGGACTAGTATGGGGAGAGCAGTACTTC.

This clone was seen a few times. The chain links TRBV30 to TRBJ2-1; 7 bases line up with TRBD1. V shed 0 bases, J shed 2 bases, and the junction held 4 bases outside the gene matches. Germline values: CDR1 GTSNPN, CDR2 SVGIG (reference sequence). CDR3 size: 15 residues. The chain's CDR3 is CAWSVQGLPYNEQFF. Written as DNA, the CDR3 is TGTGCCTGGAGTGTACAGGGGTTGCCCTACAATGAGCAGTTCTTC.

The chain carries TRBV29-1 and TRBJ2-5, with TRBD2 matching over 9 bases. Germline V lookup: CDR1 SQVTM, CDR2 ANQGSEA. CDR3 size: 19 residues. V lost 6 bases, J lost 0 bases, and 20 bases stayed unmatched. CDR3 loop: CSVGKAGGTSGPYQETQYF. DNA for the CDR3: TGCAGCGTGGGGAAGGCAGGGGGTACTAGCGGGCCGTACCAAGAGACCCAGTACTTC.

This clone was counted between two and nine times. V and J are TRBV10-3 and TRBJ1-2, with D maybe TRBD1 (6 bases). This CDR3 spans 14 amino acids. V gave up 2 bases and J gave up 4 bases, with 11 bases separating them. CDR1 and CDR2 from the germline V gene are ENHRY and SYGVKD. This CDR3 is CAISEVQGLYGYTF. The CDR3 DNA is TGTGCCATCAGTGAGGTACAGGGCCTCTATGGCTACACCTTC.

This clone was picked up a small number of times. A far larger clone is one base from this, pointing to a likely read error. Other DNA sequences within the sample encode an identical CDR3. This chain's CDR3 is CSVFRPPTQETQYF. CDR3 bases: TGCAGCGTGTTCAGGCCGCCGACCCAAGAGACCCAGTACTTC. The chain joins TRBV29-1 to TRBJ2-5; D uncertain. The V and J ends lost 6 bases and 1 base respectively, with 15 bases between them. Germline values: CDR1 SQVTM, CDR2 ANQGSEA. The CDR3 is 14 amino acids. The full variable domain, in which reference TRBV29-1 and TRBJ2-5 provide the parts outside the CDR3, is SAVISQKPSRDICQRGTSLTIQCQVDSQVTMMFWYRQQPGQSLTLIATANQGSEATYESGFVIDKFPISRPNLTFSTLTVSNMSPEDSSIYLCSVFRPPTQETQYFGPGTRLLVL.

The chain couples TRBV7-8 to TRBJ2-7; 12 bases align to TRBD2. The CDR3 has 15 amino acids. Germline V gene sequence: CDR1 SGHVS, CDR2 FQNEAQ. Trimming took 5 bases from V and 5 from J; bases not matched to a gene: 7. The CDR3 DNA reads TGTGCCAGCAGCCCTCGACTAGCGGGAGTCAACGAGCAGTACTTC. As protein: CASSPRLAGVNEQYF.

The chain employs TRBV19 and TRBJ2-3; TRBD2 might be the D (5 bases). Germline CDR1 is LNHDA and CDR2 is SQIVND (reference sequence). The CDR3 sequence is 15 residues long. Between the trimmed V and J ends, which lost 5 bases and 0 bases, there was a span of 12 bases. In DNA form, the CDR3 reads TGTGCCAGTAGTCCTCCAGGACTCAGCACAGATACGCAGTATTTT. As protein: CASSPPGLSTDTQYF. Full variable domain (outside the CDR3, taken from reference TRBV19 and TRBJ2-3): DGGITQSPKYLFRKEGQNVTLSCEQNLNHDAMYWYRQDPGQGLRLIYYSQIVNDFQKGDIAEGYSVSREKKESFPLTVTSAQKNPTAFYLCASSPPGLSTDTQYFGPGTRLTVL.

The V call is TRBV28, the J call TRBJ2-2; 11 positions match TRBD1. J gave up 4 bases and V 6 bases, and 7 bases lay outside the gene matches. The germline gives CDR1 MDHEN, CDR2 SYDVKM. The CDR3 loop spans 16 amino acids. DNA for the CDR3: TGTGCCAGCAGGTCATTCGGACAGGGGGCCACCGGGGAGCTGTTTTTT. It specifies CASRSFGQGATGELFF. Full variable domain (outside the CDR3, taken from reference TRBV28 and TRBJ2-2): DVKVTQSSRYLVKRTGEKVFLECVQDMDHENMFWYRQDPGLGLRLIYFSYDVKMKEKGDIPEGYSVSREKKERFSLILESASTNQTSMYLCASRSFGQGATGELFFGEGSRLTVL.

This rearrangement joins TRBV30 to TRBJ1-2; no firm D call. Per germline, CDR1 GTSNPN and CDR2 SVGIG (reference sequence). Trimming pared 1 base from V and 2 bases from J, leaving 8 bases between. The CDR3 extends over 13 amino acids. The CDR3 here is CAWSETLNYGYTF. DNA for the CDR3: TGTGCCTGGAGTGAGACACTGAACTATGGCTACACCTTC.

The gene calls are TRBV5-4 and TRBJ2-4; D unclear. The length of the CDR3 is 17 residues. CDR1 is SGHNT, CDR2 YYREEE, per germline (reference sequence). Trimming pared 4 bases from V and 0 bases from J, leaving 17 bases between. For the CDR3, the DNA is TGTGCCAGCAGCCAGACGTACGGTGGCCTAGCCAAAAACATTCAGTACTTC. As protein: CASSQTYGGLAKNIQYF.